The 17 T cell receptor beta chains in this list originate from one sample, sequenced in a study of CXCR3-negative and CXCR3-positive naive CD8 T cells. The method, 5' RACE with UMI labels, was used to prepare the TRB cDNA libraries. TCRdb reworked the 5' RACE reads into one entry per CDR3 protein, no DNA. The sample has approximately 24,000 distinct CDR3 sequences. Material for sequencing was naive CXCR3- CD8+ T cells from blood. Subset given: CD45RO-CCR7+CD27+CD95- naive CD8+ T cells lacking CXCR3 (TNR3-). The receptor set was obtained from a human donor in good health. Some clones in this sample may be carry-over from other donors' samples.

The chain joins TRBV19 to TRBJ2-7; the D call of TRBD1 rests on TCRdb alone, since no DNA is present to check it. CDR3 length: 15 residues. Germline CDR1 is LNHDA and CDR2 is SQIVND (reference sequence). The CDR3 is CASTPGDTPWNEQYF. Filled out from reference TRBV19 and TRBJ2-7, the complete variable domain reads DGGITQSPKYLFRKEGQNVTLSCEQNLNHDAMYWYRQDPGQGLRLIYYSQIVNDFQKGDIAEGYSVSREKKESFPLTVTSAQKNPTAFYLCASTPGDTPWNEQYFGPGTRLTVT.

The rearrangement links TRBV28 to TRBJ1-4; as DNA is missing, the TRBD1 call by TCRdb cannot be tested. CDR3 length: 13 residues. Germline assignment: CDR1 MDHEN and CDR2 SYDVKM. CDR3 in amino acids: CASSWGSREKLFF. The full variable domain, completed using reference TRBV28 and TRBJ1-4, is DVKVTQSSRYLVKRTGEKVFLECVQDMDHENMFWYRQDPGLGLRLIYFSYDVKMKEKGDIPEGYSVSREKKERFSLILESASTNQTSMYLCASSWGSREKLFFGSGTQLSVL.

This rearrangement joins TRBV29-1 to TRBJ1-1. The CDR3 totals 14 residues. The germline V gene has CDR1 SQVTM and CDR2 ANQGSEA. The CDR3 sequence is CSVVRTVMNTEAFF.

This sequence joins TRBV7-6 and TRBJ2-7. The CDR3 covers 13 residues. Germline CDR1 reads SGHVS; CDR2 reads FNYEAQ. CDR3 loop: CASSLSPSNEQYF.

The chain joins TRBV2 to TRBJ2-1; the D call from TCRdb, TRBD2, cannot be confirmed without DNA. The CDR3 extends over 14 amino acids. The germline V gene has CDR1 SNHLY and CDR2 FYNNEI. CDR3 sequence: CASSGGGTYNEQFF.

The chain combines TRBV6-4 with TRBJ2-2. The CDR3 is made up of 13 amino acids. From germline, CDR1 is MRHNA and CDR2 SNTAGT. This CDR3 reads CASSRTNTGELFF.

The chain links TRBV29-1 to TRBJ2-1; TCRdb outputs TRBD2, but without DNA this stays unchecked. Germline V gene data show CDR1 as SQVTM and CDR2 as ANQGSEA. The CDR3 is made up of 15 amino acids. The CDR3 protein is CSALGLAGDYNEQFF.

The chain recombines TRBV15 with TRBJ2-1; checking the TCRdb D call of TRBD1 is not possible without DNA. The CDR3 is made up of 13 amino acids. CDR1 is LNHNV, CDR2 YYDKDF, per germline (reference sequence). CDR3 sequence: CATKGGHYNEQFF.

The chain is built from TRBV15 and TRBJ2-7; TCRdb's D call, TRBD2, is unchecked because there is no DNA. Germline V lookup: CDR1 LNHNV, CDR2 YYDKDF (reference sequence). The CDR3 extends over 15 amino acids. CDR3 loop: CATSSPSGGNYEQYF.

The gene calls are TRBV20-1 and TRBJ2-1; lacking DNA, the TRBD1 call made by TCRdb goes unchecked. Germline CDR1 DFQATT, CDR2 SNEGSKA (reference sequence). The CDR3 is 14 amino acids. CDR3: CSASPGPIPNEQFF.

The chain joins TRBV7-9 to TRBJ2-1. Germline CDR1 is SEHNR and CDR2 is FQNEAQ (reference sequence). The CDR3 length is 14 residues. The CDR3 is CASSLETAYNEQFF.

The CDR3 sequence is CAVAQGRYSYEQYF. The V call is TRBV10-3, the J call TRBJ2-7; the TCRdb call, TRBD1, lacks DNA for checking. The CDR3 runs to 14 residues. Germline assignment: CDR1 ENHRY and CDR2 SYGVKD.

The CDR3 here is CAISEEQGTGELFF. The chain uses TRBV10-3 and TRBJ2-2; TCRdb lists TRBD1, though no DNA is available to test this call. Per the germline V gene, CDR1 is ENHRY and CDR2 is SYGVKD. The CDR3 is made up of 14 amino acids.

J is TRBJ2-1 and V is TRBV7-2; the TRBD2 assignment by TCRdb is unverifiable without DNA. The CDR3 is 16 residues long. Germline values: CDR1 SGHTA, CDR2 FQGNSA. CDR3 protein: CASSPELAGRPPEQFF.

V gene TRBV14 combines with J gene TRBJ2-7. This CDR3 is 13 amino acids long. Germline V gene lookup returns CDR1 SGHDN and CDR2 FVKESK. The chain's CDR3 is CASRIGSNYEQYF. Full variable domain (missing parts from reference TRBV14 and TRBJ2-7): EAGVTQFPSHSVIEKGQTVTLRCDPISGHDNLYWYRRVMGKEIKFLLHFVKESKQDESGMPNNRFLAERTGGTYSTLKVQPAELEDSGVYFCASRIGSNYEQYFGPGTRLTVT.

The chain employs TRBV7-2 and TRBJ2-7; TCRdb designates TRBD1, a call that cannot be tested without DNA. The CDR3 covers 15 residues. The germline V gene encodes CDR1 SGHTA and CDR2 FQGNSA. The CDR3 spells CASSLNGGPAYEQYF.

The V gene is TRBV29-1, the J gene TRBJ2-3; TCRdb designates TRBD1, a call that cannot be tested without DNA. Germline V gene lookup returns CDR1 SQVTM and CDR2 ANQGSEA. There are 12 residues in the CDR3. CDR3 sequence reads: CSATGAIDTQYF.